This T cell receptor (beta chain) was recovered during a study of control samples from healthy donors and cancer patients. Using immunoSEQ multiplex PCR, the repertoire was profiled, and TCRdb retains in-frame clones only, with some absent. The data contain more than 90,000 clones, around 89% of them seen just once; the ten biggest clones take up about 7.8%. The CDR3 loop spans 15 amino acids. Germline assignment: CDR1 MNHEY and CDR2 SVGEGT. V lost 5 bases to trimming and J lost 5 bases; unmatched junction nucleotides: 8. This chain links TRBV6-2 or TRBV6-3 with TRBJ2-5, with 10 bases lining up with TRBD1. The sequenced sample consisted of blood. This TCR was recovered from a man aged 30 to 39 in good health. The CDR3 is CASSPDRGRLETQYF. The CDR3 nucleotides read TGTGCCAGCAGTCCAGACAGGGGGCGGTTGGAGACCCAGTACTTC.